These 11 T cell receptor beta chains were sequenced from one sample in a study of blood T cells in healthy people across ages. A sample-barcoded 5' primer and a J-beta primer mix were used in a second PCR of roughly 6 to 11 cycles. TCRdb re-called the 5' RACE reads through MiXCR, storing one row per CDR3 protein. The table shows roughly 1 million distinct CDR3 sequences, with around 27% occurring only once. This same sample was also part of a study on T cells of mothers and their children.

Sequenced material: blood. These receptors all stem from a girl aged 2 to 9 in good health.

This clonotype has just a few counts. The CDR3: CAGSPDMNTGELFF. In nucleotides, the CDR3 is TGTGCCGGCAGCCCAGACATGAACACCGGGGAGCTGTTTTTT. The chain has TRBV21-1 and TRBJ2-2. TRBV21-1 is labeled a pseudogene. CDR3 length equals 14 residues.

Concerning this clonotype itself: The junction departs from the called germline gene at one end, perhaps through a read error. This chain uses TRBV2 with TRBJ2-5; no clear D gene. Germline assignment: CDR1 SNHLY and CDR2 FYNNEI. The CDR3 has 13 residues. CDR3 in DNA: TGTGCCAGCAGGGCCATTCATTTGTCACTGTCCAACTTC. Protein sequence: CASRAIHLSLSNF.

This clonotype was observed many times. V gene TRBV15 combines with J gene TRBJ1-4; D gene uncertain. This CDR3 has 16 residues. Trimming removed 0 bases from V and 8 bases from J, with 16 bases in between. Germline V gene lookup returns CDR1 LNHNV and CDR2 YYDKDF (reference sequence). The CDR3 coding sequence is TGTGCCACCAGCAGAGATCCCCCGGACGGTCAGGAAAAACTGTTTTTT. This gives the protein CATSRDPPDGQEKLFF. The full variable domain, completed using reference TRBV15 and TRBJ1-4, is DAMVIQNPRYQVTQFGKPVTLSCSQTLNHNVMYWYQQKSSQAPKLLFHYYDKDFNNEADTPDNFQSRRPNTSFCFLDIRSPGLGDTAMYLCATSRDPPDGQEKLFFGSGTQLSVL.

The chain has TRBV10-3 and TRBJ1-1; unclear D gene. This CDR3 spans 16 amino acids. V lost 6 bases and J lost 1, with 18 bases in between. CDR1 and CDR2 from the germline V gene are ENHRY and SYGVKD. CDR3 coding DNA: TGTGCCATCAGCCCAGCGGAGGGAACTGGGAACACTGAAGCTTTCTTT. It is translated as CAISPAEGTGNTEAFF.

V and J are TRBV12-3 or TRBV12-4 and TRBJ1-2, with 11 bases identical to TRBD1. J lost 4 bases, V lost 4 bases, and 2 bases had no gene match. CDR3 length equals 14 residues. The DNA of the CDR3 is TGTGCCAGCAGTTGGACAGGGGGCAGCTATGGCTACACCTTC. Encoded protein: CASSWTGGSYGYTF.

This clonotype was detected only a few times. The V call is TRBV27, the J call TRBJ2-5; 9 positions agree with TRBD2. This CDR3 comprises 15 residues. The V gene end was trimmed by 5 bases and the J gene end by 5 bases; junction bases not matched to a gene: 9. CDR1 is MNHEY and CDR2 is SMNVEV in the germline V gene (reference sequence). CDR3 in amino acids: CASSAGLAYLETQYF. DNA for the CDR3: TGTGCCAGCAGTGCGGGACTAGCCTACCTGGAGACCCAGTACTTC.

The J gene is TRBJ1-1, the V gene TRBV6-5, with 8 bases that match TRBD1. This CDR3 spans 15 amino acids. With 6 bases clipped from V and 2 bases from J, the junction kept 8 bases outside the gene matches. Germline V gene sequence: CDR1 MNHEY, CDR2 SVGAGI. For the CDR3, the DNA is TGTGCCAGCAGGCGAGGACAGGGTCCCAACACTGAAGCTTTCTTT. This sequence encodes CASRRGQGPNTEAFF.

This chain links TRBV28 with TRBJ2-5; D perhaps matches TRBD2 (6 bases). The assigned J gene may be wrong: the sequence end matches TRBJ2-1 better. The CDR3 contains 14 residues. Germline loops: CDR1 MDHEN, CDR2 SYDVKM. The CDR3 nucleotides read TGTGCCAGCAGTTCCCCAATCGGAGGGAATGAGCAGTTCTTC. It specifies CASSSPIGGNEQFF.

The chain joins TRBV20-1 to TRBJ1-2; the match to TRBD1 covers 9 bases. The V gene's germline CDR1 is DFQATT and CDR2 SNEGSKA (reference sequence). The ends lost 1 base at V and 5 bases at J; junction bases unmatched: 2. This CDR3 is built from 13 residues. CDR3 bases: TGCAGTGCTAGAGCTGGGACAGGGTATGGCTACACCTTC. This translates into CSARAGTGYGYTF.

Concerning this clonotype: A read error may produce the germline difference seen at one junction end. This chain links TRBV11-2 with TRBJ2-7; 8 positions match TRBD2. The CDR3 has 15 residues. Germline V CDR1 and CDR2: SGHAT, FQNNGV. This chain's CDR3 is CAGSPRIAGPYEQYF. The CDR3 region has the DNA TGTGCCGGCAGCCCGCGAATAGCGGGGCCCTACGAGCAGTACTTC.

The chain links TRBV7-2 to TRBJ2-1, with 10 bases that match TRBD2. The germline CDR1 and CDR2 sequences are SGHTA and FQGNSA. The ends lost 5 bases at V and 7 bases at J; junction bases unmatched: 20. The CDR3 extends over 19 amino acids. The CDR3 loop reads CASSTRVASGGNLGNEQFF. The CDR3 coding sequence is TGTGCCAGCAGCACCAGGGTGGCTAGCGGGGGAAACCTCGGGAATGAGCAGTTCTTC.